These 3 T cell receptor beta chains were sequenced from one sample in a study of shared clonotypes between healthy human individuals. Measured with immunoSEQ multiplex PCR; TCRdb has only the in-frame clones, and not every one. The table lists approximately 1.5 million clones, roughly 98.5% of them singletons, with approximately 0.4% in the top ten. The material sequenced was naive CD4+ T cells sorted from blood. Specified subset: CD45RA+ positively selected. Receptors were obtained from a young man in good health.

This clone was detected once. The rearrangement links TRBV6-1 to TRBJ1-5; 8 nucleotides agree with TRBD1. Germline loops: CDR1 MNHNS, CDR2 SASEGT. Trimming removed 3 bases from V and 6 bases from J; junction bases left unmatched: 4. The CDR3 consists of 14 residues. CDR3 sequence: CASSEQGAPQPQHF. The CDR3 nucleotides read TGTGCCAGCAGTGAGCAGGGGGCCCCTCAGCCCCAGCATTTT.

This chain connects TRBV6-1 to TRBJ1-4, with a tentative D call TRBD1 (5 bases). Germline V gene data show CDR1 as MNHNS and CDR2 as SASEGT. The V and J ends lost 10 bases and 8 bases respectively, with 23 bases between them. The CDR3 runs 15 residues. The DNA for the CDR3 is TGTGCCACTACTCCAGGGTCTGGTCTCGGCGAAAAACTGTTTTTT. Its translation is CATTPGSGLGEKLFF.

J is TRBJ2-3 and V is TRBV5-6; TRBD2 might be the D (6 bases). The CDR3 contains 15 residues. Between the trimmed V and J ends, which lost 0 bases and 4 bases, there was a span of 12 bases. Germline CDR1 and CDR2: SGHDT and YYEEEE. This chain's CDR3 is CASSLAGTGADTQYF. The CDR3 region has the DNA TGTGCCAGCAGCTTGGCCGGGACGGGAGCAGATACGCAGTATTTT.